A single sample is the source of the 2 T cell receptor beta chains below, sequenced in a study of Ad26.COV2.S vaccination and SARS-CoV-2 variants. Treatment reported: around 19 received Ad26.COV2.S at low or high dose, single or two shots; 5 received placebo; per-sample allocation not given. Each sample was drawn 63 days after the first injection (of vaccine or placebo). This table comes from immunoSEQ multiplex PCR, and its TCRdb copy is limited to in-frame clones, with some not included. Of 380,000 or so clones listed, approximately 90% are singletons. The source material was peripheral blood, sampled in a trial of Ad26.COV2.S vaccine versus placebo. The receptors derive from a person between 18 and 59 years old who received the Ad26.COV2.S COVID-19 vaccine or a placebo.

The CDR3 region is CATPEPKGPDTQYF. In nucleotides, the CDR3 is TGTGCCACCCCAGAACCCAAGGGCCCAGATACGCAGTATTTT. The rearrangement joins TRBV3-1 (or the pseudogene TRBV3-2) to TRBJ2-3; D call uncertain. This CDR3 has 14 amino acids. CDR1 LGHDT and CDR2 YNNKEL come from the germline V gene (reference sequence). The ends were cut back, 10 bases at V and 4 bases at J, with 18 bases in the middle.

This clone was counted once. The chain couples TRBV7-8 to TRBJ1-2; D uncertain. Per germline, CDR1 SGHVS and CDR2 FQNEAQ. There are 14 residues in the CDR3. Trimming left V 0 bases short and J 0 bases short, with 5 bases between. The CDR3 DNA reads as TGTGCCAGCAGCTTAGCGCAGGCTAACTATGGCTACACCTTC. As protein: CASSLAQANYGYTF. The full variable domain, rest sourced from reference TRBV7-8 and TRBJ1-2, is GAGVSQSPRYKVAKRGQDVALRCDPISGHVSLFWYQQALGQGPEFLTYFQNEAQLDKSGLPSDRFFAERPEGSVSTLKIQRTQQEDSAVYLCASSLAQANYGYTFGSGTRLTVV.